This entry lists 3 T cell receptor beta chains sequenced from one sample in a study of blood T cell repertoires in COVID-19. Some clones are missing from TCRdb's copy, which holds only in-frame ones; the method was immunoSEQ multiplex PCR. The table shows roughly 28,000 clones, with 88% occurring only once. The specimen sequenced was peripheral blood. These receptors all come from a woman aged 45 to 65 with active COVID-19.

The chain uses TRBV10-3 and TRBJ1-2; D might be TRBD1 (5 bases). V dropped 6 bases and J dropped 0 bases, with 11 bases sitting between them. Per the germline V gene, CDR1 is ENHRY and CDR2 is SYGVKD. The CDR3 covers 14 residues. For the CDR3, the DNA is TGTGCCATCAGCTCGGACAAAGCTAACTATGGCTACACCTTC. The encoded protein is CAISSDKANYGYTF.

V gene TRBV10-3 combines with J gene TRBJ2-1; 10 positions match TRBD2. This CDR3 spans 15 amino acids. From germline, CDR1 is ENHRY and CDR2 SYGVKD. The ends lost 2 bases at V and 8 bases at J; junction bases unmatched: 6. CDR3 coding DNA: TGTGCCATCAGTGAGGCTAGCGGGAGTGGTTATGAGCAGTTCTTC. This sequence encodes CAISEASGSGYEQFF.

The chain carries TRBV29-1 and TRBJ1-1; 7 bases map to TRBD1. The CDR3 spans 14 residues. Germline CDR1 and CDR2: SQVTM and ANQGSEA. V lost 6 bases and J lost 1; bases outside the gene matches: 8. CDR3 coding DNA: TGCAGCGTACAGGGGCCCTCCGGGAACACTGAAGCTTTCTTT. This gives the protein CSVQGPSGNTEAFF.